This TCR beta chain was recovered during a study of neoadjuvant nivolumab and ipilimumab in lung cancer. Study details: Patients got nivolumab 3 mg/kg on days 1, 15 and 29; combination added ipilimumab 1 mg/kg day 1.

Profiling relied on immunoSEQ multiplex PCR, and the TCRdb table lists in-frame clones only, not all of them. The sample shows roughly 39,000 clones, 85% to 90% of them seen only once. Of note for this clone: Its antigen is not known.

Study-level findings and limits: Only two of four nivolumab-treated tumors gained richness and clonality by surgery. TCR richness and clonality were higher in tumors than adjacent uninvolved lung. Blood richness before therapy tracked richness in tumors resected after neoadjuvant therapy.

The starting material was peripheral blood, obtained before neoadjuvant nivolumab, alone or with ipilimumab. This clonotype originated in an adult with non-small cell lung cancer.

The CDR3 region has the DNA TGCGCCAGCAGCTTGGACAGGGTGGGGGCCGGGGAGCTGTTTTTT. Translation gives CASSLDRVGAGELFF. The chain recombines TRBV5-1 with TRBJ2-2, with D possibly TRBD1 on 6 matching bases. The V gene's germline CDR1 is SGHRS and CDR2 YFSETQ. The CDR3 totals 15 residues. V was shortened by 0 bases and J by 6 bases, with 12 bases between the two germline ends.